A single sample is the source of the 5 T cell receptor beta chains below, sequenced in a study of T-cell memory formation after mild COVID-19. TCRdb re-called the 5' RACE reads through MiXCR, storing one row per CDR3 protein. The sample lists roughly 370,000 distinct CDR3 sequences, approximately 15% occurring once. Sequenced: PBMCs or a T cell subset sorted from them (not recorded which). The receptors derive from a man between 18 and 29 years old who had mild COVID-19 (a few samples of this study predate the infection). Cell type and time point are not known.

The V call is TRBV10-3, the J call TRBJ1-1; 7 positions agree with TRBD1. Per germline, CDR1 ENHRY and CDR2 SYGVKD. The length of the CDR3 is 15 residues. V shed 3 bases, J shed 1 base, and the junction held 5 bases outside the gene matches. CDR3: CAISEIDRENTEAFF. The CDR3 nucleotides read TGTGCCATCAGTGAAATTGACAGGGAGAACACTGAAGCTTTCTTT.

At least ten counts were recorded for this clonotype. This chain connects TRBV7-9 to TRBJ2-5; a possible D gene is TRBD1 (6 bases). Germline-derived CDR1 and CDR2 are SEHNR and FQNEAQ (reference sequence). V lost 6 bases and J lost 4, with 18 bases in between. This CDR3 contains 15 residues. This chain's CDR3 is CASSRSRGFRETQYF. CDR3 sequence (DNA): TGTGCCAGCAGTCGAAGCAGGGGATTCAGAGAGACCCAGTACTTC.

This clonotype showed up many times. The chain links TRBV6-1 to TRBJ2-7, with TRBD2 matching 9 bases. Germline V gives CDR1 MNHNS, CDR2 SASEGT. V shed 8 bases, J shed 7 bases, and the junction held 9 bases outside the gene matches. The CDR3 spans 13 residues. CDR3 coding DNA: TGTGCCAGCGGCGGGGGGGCTCCGGAGGAGCAGTACTTC. It translates to CASGGGAPEEQYF.

The chain employs TRBV18 and TRBJ2-4, with 15 bases lining up with TRBD2. Trimming took 0 bases from V and 0 from J; bases not matched to a gene: 3. From germline, CDR1 is KGHSH and CDR2 LQKENI. The CDR3 covers 19 residues. The CDR3 loop reads CASSPPGLAGGTAKNIQYF. CDR3 coding DNA: TGTGCCAGCTCACCACCGGGACTAGCGGGGGGAACAGCCAAAAACATTCAGTACTTC.

The rearrangement links TRBV7-9 to TRBJ2-5; D gene unclear. The germline V and J ends were trimmed by 5 bases and 10 bases, with 11 bases remaining between them. CDR3 length equals 11 residues. Per germline, CDR1 SEHNR and CDR2 FQNEAQ (reference sequence). CDR3 bases: TGTGCCAGCAGCCCCGATTGGATCCAGTACTTC. It is translated as CASSPDWIQYF.